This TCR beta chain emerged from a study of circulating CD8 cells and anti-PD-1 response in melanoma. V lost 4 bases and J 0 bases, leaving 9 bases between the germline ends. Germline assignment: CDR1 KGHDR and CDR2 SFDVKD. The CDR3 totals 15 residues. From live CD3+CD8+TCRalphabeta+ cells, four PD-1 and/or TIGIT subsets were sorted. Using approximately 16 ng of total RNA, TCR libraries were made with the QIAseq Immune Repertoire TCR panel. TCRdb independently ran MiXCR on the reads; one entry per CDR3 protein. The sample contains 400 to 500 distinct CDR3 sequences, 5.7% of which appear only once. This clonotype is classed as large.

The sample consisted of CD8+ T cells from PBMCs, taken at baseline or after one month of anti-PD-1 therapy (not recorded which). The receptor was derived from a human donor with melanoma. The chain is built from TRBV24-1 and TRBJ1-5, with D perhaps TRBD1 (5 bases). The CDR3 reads CATSEGADSNQPQHF. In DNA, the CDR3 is TGTGCCACCAGTGAAGGGGCCGATAGCAATCAGCCCCAGCATTTT.